These 21 T cell receptor beta chains share one sample of origin, sequenced in a study of beta chain features in type 1 diabetes. All of the isolated RNA was reverse transcribed, so expressed TCRB transcripts were sequenced. The protocol was immunoSEQ multiplex PCR, while the TCRdb copy is restricted to in-frame clones and leaves out a portion. The repertoire consists of more than 350,000 clones, with roughly 11% occurring once and the leading ten covering more than 0.045%. Source material: naive CD4+ T cells from blood. All receptors come from a woman aged 18-30 years in good health.

The rearrangement links TRBV19 to TRBJ2-7, with TRBD1 matching over 7 bases. There are 15 residues in the CDR3. The germline gives CDR1 LNHDA, CDR2 SQIVND (reference sequence). With 4 bases clipped from V and 0 bases from J, the junction kept 6 bases outside the gene matches. The CDR3 is CASSKAPGGSYEQYF. The CDR3 nucleotides are TGTGCCAGTAGTAAAGCGCCAGGGGGCTCCTACGAGCAGTACTTC.

This clone was found a few times. The chain couples TRBV6-1 to TRBJ2-7, with TRBD1 as a possible D gene (6 bases). Trimming stripped 5 bases from V and 2 bases from J, with 10 bases between. Germline lookup yields CDR1 MNHNS and CDR2 SASEGT. The CDR3 contains 13 residues. CDR3 residues: CASSSQGTYEQYF. The CDR3 DNA follows: TGTGCCAGCAGTTCGCAGGGGACCTACGAGCAGTACTTC.

The genes are TRBV7-3 and TRBJ1-1, with TRBD1 as a possible D gene (5 bases). CDR3 length: 15 residues. Trimming removed 3 bases at V and 6 bases at J, with 17 bases between. Germline CDR1 SGHTA, CDR2 FQGTGA. CDR3: CASSFLAGPLAEAFF. The CDR3, as DNA: TGTGCCAGCAGCTTTTTGGCAGGGCCACTCGCTGAAGCTTTCTTT.

This clone turned up a few times. The chain couples TRBV7-9 to TRBJ2-5, with 10 bases matching TRBD2. There are 16 residues in the CDR3. In germline, CDR1 is SEHNR, CDR2 FQNEAQ (reference sequence). With 8 bases clipped from V and 5 bases from J, the junction kept 14 bases outside the gene matches. The DNA of the CDR3 is TGTGCCAGCGGAAGGACTAGCGGCGCCTGGGGGGAGACCCAGTACTTC. This gives the protein CASGRTSGAWGETQYF.

This clone has a handful of counts. Different DNA sequences within this sample yield the same CDR3. V gene TRBV9 combines with J gene TRBJ1-2; D remains ambiguous. V gave up 0 bases and J gave up 2 bases, with 5 bases separating them. This CDR3 is built from 13 residues. CDR1 SGDLS and CDR2 YYNGEE come from the germline V gene. In DNA, the CDR3 is TGTGCCAGCAGCGTAGCGGGGAACTATGGCTACACCTTC. This encodes CASSVAGNYGYTF.

V usage is TRBV20-1 and J usage is TRBJ2-3; D is unresolved. Trimming removed 3 bases at V and 3 bases at J, with 4 bases between. Germline lookup yields CDR1 DFQATT and CDR2 SNEGSKA (reference sequence). CDR3 length: 11 amino acids. This chain's CDR3 is CSASKTDTQYF. DNA of the CDR3: TGCAGTGCTAGTAAGACAGATACGCAGTATTTT.

This chain joins TRBV9 and TRBJ2-7; 7 nucleotides align to TRBD2. The V gene end was trimmed by 3 bases and the J gene end by 2 bases; junction bases not matched to a gene: 5. CDR1 is SGDLS and CDR2 is YYNGEE in the germline V gene. This CDR3 is 14 amino acids long. CDR3 sequence: CASSAAGPPYEQYF. The DNA for the CDR3 is TGTGCCAGCAGCGCAGCGGGACCCCCCTACGAGCAGTACTTC.

A few counts support this clone. This sequence joins TRBV13 and TRBJ2-7; no definite D call. The CDR3 runs 12 residues. The germline V gene has CDR1 PRHDT and CDR2 FYEKMQ (reference sequence). V lost 5 bases and J 4 bases, leaving 9 bases between the germline ends. The CDR3 sequence: CASSDLTYEQYF. CDR3 nucleotides: TGTGCCAGCAGCGACCTGACTTACGAGCAGTACTTC. Based on the CDR3 plus reference TRBV13 and TRBJ2-7, the full variable domain is AAGVIQSPRHLIKEKRETATLKCYPIPRHDTVYWYQQGPGQDPQFLISFYEKMQSDKGSIPDRFSAQQFSDYHSELNMSSLELGDSALYFCASSDLTYEQYFGPGTRLTVT.

The CDR3 region is CASSEGQKETQYF. CDR3 coding DNA: TGTGCCAGCAGTGAGGGACAGAAGGAGACCCAGTACTTC. The rearrangement uses TRBV9 and TRBJ2-5, with 7 bases matching TRBD1. Trimming took 5 bases from V and 5 from J; bases not matched to a gene: 6. CDR3 length: 13 amino acids. Germline values: CDR1 SGDLS, CDR2 YYNGEE.

This clone was observed a handful of times. The J gene is TRBJ2-1, the V gene TRBV4-1; D call uncertain. Germline-derived CDR1 and CDR2 are MGHRA and YSYEKL. The CDR3 extends over 16 amino acids. V was trimmed by 0 bases and J by 0 bases, leaving 9 bases between them. The CDR3 reads CASSQEPGNSYNEQFF. As DNA, the CDR3 is TGCGCCAGCAGCCAAGAACCCGGAAACTCCTACAATGAGCAGTTCTTC.

This clone was counted only a few times. The chain couples TRBV5-1 to TRBJ2-5; 12 nucleotides align to TRBD1. V shed 4 bases, J shed 9 bases, and the junction held 10 bases outside the gene matches. Germline values: CDR1 SGHRS, CDR2 YFSETQ. This CDR3 contains 15 residues. The CDR3 DNA is TGCGCCAGCAGCGCAACCGGGACAGGGGGCGAAGCCCAGTACTTC. This sequence encodes CASSATGTGGEAQYF.

This clone was detected only a few times. V gene TRBV6-5 combines with J gene TRBJ2-4; D gene ambiguous. V gave up 4 bases and J gave up 3 bases, with 13 bases separating them. Germline V gene lookup returns CDR1 MNHEY and CDR2 SVGAGI. The CDR3 covers 15 residues. The DNA of the CDR3 is TGTGCCAGCAGTTCTTTCCGTATCGGCAAAAACATTCAGTACTTC. Encoded protein: CASSSFRIGKNIQYF.

This chain links TRBV28 with TRBJ1-5; D unresolved. The CDR3 has 15 residues. Looked up from germline, CDR1 is MDHEN and CDR2 is SYDVKM. Trimming took off 5 bases at V and 0 bases at J, with 11 bases between the two ends. The DNA of the CDR3 is TGTGCCAGCAGTGACCTGCGCTATAGCAATCAGCCCCAGCATTTT. It codes for CASSDLRYSNQPQHF.

This clone was counted only a few times. The chain combines TRBV4-1 with TRBJ1-2; 7 nucleotides agree with TRBD1. This CDR3 is 15 amino acids long. The V gene's germline CDR1 is MGHRA and CDR2 YSYEKL. Trimming took 1 base from V and 5 from J; bases not matched to a gene: 7. The CDR3 DNA reads as TGCGCCAGCAGCCAAGGACAGGGAATTGGGTATGGCTACACCTTC. As protein: CASSQGQGIGYGYTF.

This clone has only a few counts. The rearrangement links TRBV7-9 to TRBJ1-2, with D tentatively TRBD1 (5 bases). Germline CDR1 is SEHNR and CDR2 is FQNEAQ (reference sequence). The CDR3 length is 16 residues. Trimming removed 5 bases from V and 5 bases from J, with 21 bases in between. The chain's CDR3 is CASSKGGLGDSYGYTF. In DNA form, the CDR3 reads TGTGCCAGCAGCAAAGGAGGTCTAGGGGATAGTTATGGCTACACCTTC.

Only a few counts were recorded for this clone. The chain combines TRBV5-4 with TRBJ2-1, with TRBD1 matching over 10 bases. Trimming at V came to 6 bases and at J to 7 bases, leaving 10 bases not matched to a gene. The CDR3 covers 15 residues. Germline CDR1 reads SGHNT; CDR2 reads YYREEE (reference sequence). In DNA, the CDR3 is TGTGCCAGCACCAAGACCGGGACAGGGGAAAATGAGCAGTTCTTC. Protein sequence: CASTKTGTGENEQFF. Complete variable domain (other parts from reference TRBV5-4 and TRBJ2-1): ETGVTQSPTHLIKTRGQQVTLRCSSQSGHNTVSWYQQALGQGPQFIFQYYREEENGRGNFPPRFSGLQFPNYSSELNVNALELDDSALYLCASTKTGTGENEQFFGPGTRLTVL.

The sample holds a few counts of this clone. The chain combines TRBV14 with TRBJ1-1; D may be TRBD1 (5 bases). The length of the CDR3 is 15 residues. V lost 1 base, J lost 4 bases, and 13 bases lay in between. Germline CDR1 is SGHDN and CDR2 is FVKESK. CDR3 amino acids: CASSQVAGASTEAFF. In DNA form, the CDR3 reads TGTGCCAGCAGCCAAGTCGCTGGGGCGAGCACTGAAGCTTTCTTT.

This clone is a singleton in its sample. The chain carries TRBV7-6 and TRBJ2-7; D is ambiguous. With 0 bases removed from V and 0 bases from J, the gap between germline ends came to 9 bases. The CDR3 sequence is 15 residues long. The germline V gene encodes CDR1 SGHVS and CDR2 FNYEAQ. The CDR3 sequence is CASSLAGSLSYEQYF. CDR3 coding DNA: TGTGCCAGCAGCTTAGCAGGGTCCCTCTCCTACGAGCAGTACTTC. Full variable domain (rest looked up from reference TRBV7-6 and TRBJ2-7): GAGVSQSPRYKVTKRGQDVALRCDPISGHVSLYWYRQALGQGPEFLTYFNYEAQQDKSGLPNDRFSAERPEGSISTLTIQRTEQRDSAMYRCASSLAGSLSYEQYFGPGTRLTVT.

V gene TRBV18 combines with J gene TRBJ2-3; D call uncertain. V was cut by 3 bases and J by 2 bases, with 9 bases left in between. The CDR3 runs 14 residues. CDR1 and CDR2 (germline): KGHSH, LQKENI. This CDR3 reads CASSPPAITDTQYF. CDR3 in DNA: TGTGCCAGCTCACCGCCGGCCATCACAGATACGCAGTATTTT.

The chain couples TRBV11-2 to TRBJ2-7, with 9 positions matching TRBD2. Germline CDR1 is SGHAT and CDR2 is FQNNGV. The CDR3 has 14 amino acids. V dropped 5 bases and J dropped 3; count of bases not matched to a gene: 5. Written as DNA, the CDR3 is TGTGCCAGCAGCCTAGCGGGAACCGGCTACGAGCAGTACTTC. Amino acids: CASSLAGTGYEQYF.

The sample holds a few counts of this clone. The chain joins TRBV11-3 to TRBJ2-5, with TRBD1 identical over 12 bases. The CDR3 is made up of 18 amino acids. Trimming removed 7 bases from V and 4 bases from J; junction bases left unmatched: 16. CDR1 and CDR2 from the germline V gene are SGHNT and YENEEA. The CDR3 protein is CASTPWDRGRLSVETQYF. The CDR3 DNA reads TGTGCCAGCACCCCCTGGGACAGGGGGCGCTTGAGCGTAGAGACCCAGTACTTC. Full variable domain (rest looked up from reference TRBV11-3 and TRBJ2-5): EAGVVQSPRYKIIEKKQPVAFWCNPISGHNTLYWYLQNLGQGPELLIRYENEEAVDDSQLPKDRFSAERLKGVDSTLKIQPAELGDSAVYLCASTPWDRGRLSVETQYFGPGTRLLVL.